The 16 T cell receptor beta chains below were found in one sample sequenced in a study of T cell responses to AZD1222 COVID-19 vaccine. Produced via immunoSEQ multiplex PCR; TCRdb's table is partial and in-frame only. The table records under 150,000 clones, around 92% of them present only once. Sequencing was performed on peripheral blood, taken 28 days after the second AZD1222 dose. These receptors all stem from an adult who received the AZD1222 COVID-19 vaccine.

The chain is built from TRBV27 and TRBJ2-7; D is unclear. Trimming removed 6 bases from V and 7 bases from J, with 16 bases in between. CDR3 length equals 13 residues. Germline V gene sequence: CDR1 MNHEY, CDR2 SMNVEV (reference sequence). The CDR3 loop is CASSQITLREQYF. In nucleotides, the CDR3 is TGTGCCAGCAGCCAAATTACTCTACGGGAGCAGTACTTC.

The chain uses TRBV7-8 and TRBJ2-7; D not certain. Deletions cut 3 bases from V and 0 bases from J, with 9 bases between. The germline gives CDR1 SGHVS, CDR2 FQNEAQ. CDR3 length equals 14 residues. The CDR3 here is CASSFPWSSYEQYF. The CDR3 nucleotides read TGTGCCAGCAGCTTCCCCTGGTCCTCCTACGAGCAGTACTTC.

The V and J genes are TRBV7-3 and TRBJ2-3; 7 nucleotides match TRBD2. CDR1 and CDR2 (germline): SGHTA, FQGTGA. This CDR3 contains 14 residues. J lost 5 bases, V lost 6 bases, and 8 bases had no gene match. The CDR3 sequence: CASSNLAVGDTQYF. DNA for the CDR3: TGTGCCAGCAGTAATCTAGCGGTGGGAGATACGCAGTATTTT.

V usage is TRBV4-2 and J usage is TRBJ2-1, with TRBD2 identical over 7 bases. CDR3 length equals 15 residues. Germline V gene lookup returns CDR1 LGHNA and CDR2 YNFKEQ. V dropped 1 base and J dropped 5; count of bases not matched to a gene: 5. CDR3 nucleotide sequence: TGTGCCAGCAGCCAAGGCTCCGGGGGGAACAATGAGCAGTTCTTC. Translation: CASSQGSGGNNEQFF.

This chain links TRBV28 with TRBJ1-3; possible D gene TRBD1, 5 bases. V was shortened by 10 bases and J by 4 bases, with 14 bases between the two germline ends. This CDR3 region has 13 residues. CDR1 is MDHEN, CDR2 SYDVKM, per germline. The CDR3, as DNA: TGTGCCACCCAGGGTTTGGGAGGAAACACCATATATTTT. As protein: CATQGLGGNTIYF.

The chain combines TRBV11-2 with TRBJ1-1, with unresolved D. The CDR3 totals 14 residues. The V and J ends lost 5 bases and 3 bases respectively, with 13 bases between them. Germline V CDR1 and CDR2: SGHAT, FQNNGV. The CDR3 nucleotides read TGTGCCAGCAGCAATGACTTCGGGGACACTGAAGCTTTCTTT. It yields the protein CASSNDFGDTEAFF.

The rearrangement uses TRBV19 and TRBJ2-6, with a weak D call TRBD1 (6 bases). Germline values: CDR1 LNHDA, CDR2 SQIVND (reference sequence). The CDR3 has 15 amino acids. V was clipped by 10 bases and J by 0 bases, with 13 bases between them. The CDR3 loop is CATGTYSSGANVLTF. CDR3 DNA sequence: TGTGCCACCGGGACATACAGCTCTGGGGCCAACGTCCTGACTTTC.

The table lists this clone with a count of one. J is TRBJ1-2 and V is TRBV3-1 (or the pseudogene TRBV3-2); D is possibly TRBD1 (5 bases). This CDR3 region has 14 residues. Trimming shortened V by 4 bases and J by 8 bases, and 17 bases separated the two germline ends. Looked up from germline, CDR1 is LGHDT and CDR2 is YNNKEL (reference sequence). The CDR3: CASSLGQDRGGYTF. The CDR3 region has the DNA TGTGCCAGCAGCCTCGGGCAGGACCGGGGGGGCTACACCTTC.

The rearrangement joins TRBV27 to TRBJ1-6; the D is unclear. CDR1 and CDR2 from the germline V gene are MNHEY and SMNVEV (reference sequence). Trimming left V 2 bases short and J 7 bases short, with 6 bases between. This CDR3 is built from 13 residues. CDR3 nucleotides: TGTGCCAGCAGTTTAGTCGAGAATTCACCCCTCCACTTT. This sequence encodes CASSLVENSPLHF.

CDR3 residues: CASSSLGGTGGDNEQFF. As DNA, the CDR3 is TGTGCCAGCAGCTCCCTGGGGGGGACGGGAGGAGATAATGAGCAGTTCTTC. The genes are TRBV11-3 and TRBJ2-1; TRBD2 matches at 7 bases. The CDR3 runs 17 residues. Germline V lookup: CDR1 SGHNT, CDR2 YENEEA. V shed 4 bases and J 7 bases; nucleotides not matched to a gene: 16.

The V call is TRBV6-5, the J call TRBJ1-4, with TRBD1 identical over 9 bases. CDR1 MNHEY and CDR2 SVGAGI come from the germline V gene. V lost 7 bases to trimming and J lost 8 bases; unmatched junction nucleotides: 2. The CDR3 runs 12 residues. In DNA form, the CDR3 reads TGTGCCAGCATTGGGACAGGGGAAAAACTGTTTTTT. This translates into CASIGTGEKLFF.

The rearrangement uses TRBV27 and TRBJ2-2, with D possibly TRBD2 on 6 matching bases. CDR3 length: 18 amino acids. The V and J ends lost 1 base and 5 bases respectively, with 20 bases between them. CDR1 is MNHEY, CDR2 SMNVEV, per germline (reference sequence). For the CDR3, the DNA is TGTGCCAGCAGTTTATTACAGACGGGAGAACTGGTTACCGGGGAGCTGTTTTTT. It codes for CASSLLQTGELVTGELFF.

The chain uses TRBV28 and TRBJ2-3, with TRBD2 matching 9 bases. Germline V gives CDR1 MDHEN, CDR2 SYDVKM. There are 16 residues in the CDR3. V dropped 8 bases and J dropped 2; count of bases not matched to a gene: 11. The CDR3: CASGGSGSNHTDTQYF. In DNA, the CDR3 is TGTGCCAGCGGAGGTAGCGGGAGTAACCACACAGATACGCAGTATTTT. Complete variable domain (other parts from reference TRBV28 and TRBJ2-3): DVKVTQSSRYLVKRTGEKVFLECVQDMDHENMFWYRQDPGLGLRLIYFSYDVKMKEKGDIPEGYSVSREKKERFSLILESASTNQTSMYLCASGGSGSNHTDTQYFGPGTRLTVL.

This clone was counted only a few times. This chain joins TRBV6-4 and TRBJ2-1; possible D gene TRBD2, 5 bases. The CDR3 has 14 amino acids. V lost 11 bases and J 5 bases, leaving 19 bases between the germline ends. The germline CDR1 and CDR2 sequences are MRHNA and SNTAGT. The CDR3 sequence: CARARADDNNEQFF. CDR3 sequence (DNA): TGTGCCCGCGCGCGGGCGGACGACAACAATGAGCAGTTCTTC.

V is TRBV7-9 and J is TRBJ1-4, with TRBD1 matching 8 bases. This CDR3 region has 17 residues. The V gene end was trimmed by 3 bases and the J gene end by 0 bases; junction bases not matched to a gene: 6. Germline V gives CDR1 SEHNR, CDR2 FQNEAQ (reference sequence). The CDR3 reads CASSFYGQGATNEKLFF. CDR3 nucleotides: TGTGCCAGCAGCTTCTATGGACAGGGAGCAACTAATGAAAAACTGTTTTTT.

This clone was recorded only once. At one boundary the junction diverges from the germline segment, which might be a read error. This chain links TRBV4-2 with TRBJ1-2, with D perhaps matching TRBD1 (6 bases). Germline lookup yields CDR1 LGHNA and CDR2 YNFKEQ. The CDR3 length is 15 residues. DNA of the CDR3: TGTGCCAGCAACCAAAAAGGGGGGGACAACTATGGCTACACCTTC. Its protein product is CASNQKGGDNYGYTF.